The source of this TCR beta chain is a study of T cells in women clearing cervical HPV infection. Background on the study: No precancer developed; the control's incident HPV16 infection cleared within 12 months. For cases, blood was sampled a median about 150 days after lesion detection, interquartile range roughly 80 to 200 days.

Points on this clone: Its antigen is not known. Mismatch with germline at one junction end may stem from a read error. Read coverage stops 3 residues before the CDR3 terminus; the germline J gene supplies the remainder. The sample holds other DNA sequences that translate to the same CDR3.

This CDR3 is 15 amino acids long. The germline V gene has CDR1 MNHNS and CDR2 SASEGT. immunoSEQ multiplex PCR used an average of roughly 1,100 ng genomic DNA. The data were produced by immunoSEQ multiplex PCR, yet TCRdb's version contains in-frame clones alone and is incomplete. The table lists about 34,000 clones. Study outcomes and limitations: Repertoire richness, not evenness, was significantly elevated in CIN3+ cases versus controls.

J is TRBJ1-3 and V is TRBV6-1; 7 nucleotides agree with TRBD1. The sequence derives from a woman between 18 and 70 years old with a cervical HPV16 infection that either progressed to CIN3+ or cleared (not recorded which). Sequenced: blood buffy coat. CDR3 DNA, as far as it was read: TGTGCCAGCAGTGACAGGGGGAGGTCTGGAAACACA. Its protein is CASSDRGRSGNT. The whole CDR3 is CASSDRGRSGNTIYF.